These T cell receptor beta chains were read from a single sample in a study of T-cell reconstitution after alpha-beta-depleted transplantation in children. TCRdb reprocessed the PCR reads via MiXCR and lists one record per CDR3 protein. The table shows 600,000 to 700,000 distinct CDR3 sequences, with approximately 14% occurring only once. Specimen: PBMCs, collected before TCRalphabeta/CD19-depleted stem cell transplant. These receptors all come from a girl aged 2 to 10 with congenital amegakaryocytic thrombocytopenia, due to receive a stem cell transplant. The conserved cysteine and the conserved F or W are not part of the CDR3 here. Each record gives: clone size, V gene, CDR3 protein. Clone size is given for some rows only: seen once, a few or many times, or a class if the clone is expanded.

size: -; V: TRBV12-3/TRBV12-4; CDR3: ASSTSGGSYEQY
size: -; V: TRBV5-1; CDR3: ASSFGFGAEQF
size: -; V: TRBV5-1; CDR3: ASAKEAQETQY
size: few; V: TRBV7-9; CDR3: ASSFYDDLRDEQY
size: -; V: TRBV5-1; CDR3: ASSHRVPDTQY
size: -; V: TRBV4-1; CDR3: ASSQDQGTRADMNTQY
size: many; V: TRBV5-1; CDR3: ASSPRTGGSYEQY
size: many; V: TRBV7-6; CDR3: ASSLGANEKLF
size: many; V: TRBV24-1; CDR3: ATSDFMIAGGNEQF
size: -; V: TRBV14; CDR3: ASSQGIPRVPRREQY
size: -; V: TRBV6-2/TRBV6-3; CDR3: ASSYFQGGETQY
size: -; V: TRBV2; CDR3: ASRGTWKGGLTDTQY
size: few; V: TRBV7-8; CDR3: ASFPRSGVRGTQY
size: few; V: TRBV5-1; CDR3: ASSRLTGPRGETQY
size: once; V: TRBV12-3/TRBV12-4; CDR3: ASSLRTQNYGYT
size: -; V: TRBV3-1; CDR3: ASSQAGADTEAF
size: many; V: TRBV7-8; CDR3: ASSLSTAFSNQPQH
size: few; V: TRBV2; CDR3: ASSGTGDIYEQY
size: many; V: TRBV11-2; CDR3: ASSLLLAGANEQF
size: many; V: TRBV12-3/TRBV12-4; CDR3: ASLTYRGNQPQH
size: many; V: TRBV28; CDR3: ASSLGLAGGPRYNEQF
size: many; V: TRBV12-3/TRBV12-4; CDR3: ASSYRESSYEQY
size: many; V: TRBV29-1; CDR3: SVVIQGARDQPQH
size: many; V: TRBV11-2; CDR3: ASSFLPDRYGYT
size: -; V: TRBV5-1; CDR3: ASSLRLGAETQY
size: -; V: TRBV4-2; CDR3: ASSQGAIGQETQY
size: -; V: TRBV20-1; CDR3: SAEEIGTDTQY
size: many; V: TRBV5-1; CDR3: ASTPAGGFSNEQF
size: many; V: TRBV9; CDR3: ASSVDPDYEQY
size: many; V: TRBV10-2; CDR3: ASSESGRLAGRYEQY
size: -; V: TRBV25-1; CDR3: ASSGSLPSTDTQY
size: -; V: TRBV4-2; CDR3: ASSHGLAGELSYEQY
size: -; V: TRBV20-1; CDR3: SASRLAGGPEQY
size: -; V: TRBV3-1; CDR3: ASSPLGDEQY
size: few; V: TRBV29-1; CDR3: SVDGPGGSGELF
size: many; V: TRBV21-1; CDR3: ASSNRTSGQSKDEQY
size: few; V: TRBV3-1; CDR3: ASSSGMTDTQY
size: many; V: TRBV10-3; CDR3: AISPDRGPETQY
size: many; V: TRBV28; CDR3: ASAGGDTQY
size: few; V: TRBV9; CDR3: ASSVDSGPYEQY
size: many; V: TRBV7-2; CDR3: ASSQSFTGELF
size: many; V: TRBV5-1; CDR3: ASSFVGNTGELF
size: many; V: TRBV29-1; CDR3: SVGDRADTQY
size: few; V: TRBV6-1; CDR3: ASSLEHNHGYEQY
size: many; V: TRBV29-1; CDR3: SVEGQGVGTEQF
size: -; V: TRBV12-3/TRBV12-4; CDR3: ASSPVRGSSGANVLT